This entry concerns a single T cell receptor (beta chain). What it recognizes is unknown. CDR3 size: 14 residues. Germline V gene lookup returns CDR1 SGHRS and CDR2 YFSETQ. J was trimmed by 0 bases and V by 4 bases; bases with no gene match: 2. Indicated time point: peripheral blood 6 weeks after treatment start. Between 1 and 8 samples per patient were obtained, pretreatment and on-treatment. The data derive from a study of PD-L1 blockade in urothelial cancer. TCRdb's copy holds only in-frame clones and misses some; the assay was immunoSEQ multiplex PCR. The table includes approximately 38,000 clones, around 88% detected once. Broader study findings: Sub-median blood TCR clonality before treatment predicted longer survival.

The chain uses TRBV5-1 and TRBJ2-3, with 7 bases matching TRBD2. This receptor was taken from a man in his fifties or sixties with urothelial cancer. The sequenced sample was PBMCs, obtained around atezolizumab (anti-PD-L1) treatment. The CDR3 reads CASSGGDSTDTQYF. CDR3 coding DNA: TGCGCCAGCAGCGGGGGGGACAGCACAGATACGCAGTATTTT.